A selection of T cell receptor beta chains follows, all from one sample in a study of blood T cell repertoires in COVID-19. The table came from immunoSEQ multiplex PCR; TCRdb's copy has only in-frame clones and leaves some out. The sample records about 200,000 clones, 81% being singletons. The specimen was PBMCs or T cells enriched from blood (not recorded which). These receptors came from a woman aged 45-65 years with acute COVID-19. CDR3s include the opening cysteine and the closing phenylalanine or tryptophan. Fields, in order: D gene, clone size, J gene, V gene, CDR3 protein, CDR3 DNA. D genes are given only for firm matches. Part of the rows lack a size; the others show once, few, many or a class for expanded clones.

NA | NA | TRBJ1-1 | TRBV7-9 | CASSLGQGSTEAFF | TGTGCCAGCAGCTTAGGGCAGGGGAGCACTGAAGCTTTCTTT
TRBD1 | NA | TRBJ2-7 | TRBV19 | CASSIRDRGPYEQYF | TGTGCCAGTAGTATCCGGGACAGGGGCCCCTACGAGCAGTACTTC
NA | NA | TRBJ2-1 | TRBV4-3 | CASSQDPIGSSYNEQFF | TGCGCCAGCAGCCAAGACCCGATCGGGAGCTCCTACAATGAGCAGTTCTTC
TRBD1 | NA | TRBJ2-7 | TRBV3-1/TRBV3-2 | CASSLFGTGASEQYF | TGTGCCAGCAGCCTCTTCGGGACAGGGGCGTCCGAGCAGTACTTC
NA | NA | TRBJ2-5 | TRBV5-6 | CASSFDPRQETQYF | TGTGCCAGCAGCTTTGATCCTAGACAAGAGACCCAGTACTTC
NA | NA | TRBJ2-5 | TRBV10-3 | CAISDGRETQYF | TGTGCCATCAGTGACGGGAGAGAGACCCAGTACTTC
NA | NA | TRBJ2-1 | TRBV3-1/TRBV3-2 | CASSPNRVNEQFF | TGTGCCAGCAGCCCTAACAGGGTTAATGAGCAGTTCTTC
TRBD1 | NA | TRBJ2-5 | TRBV4-1 | CASSQDRGRGLETQYF | TGCGCCAGCAGCCAAGATCGTGGCAGGGGGTTGGAGACCCAGTACTTC
TRBD1 | NA | TRBJ1-6 | TRBV6-6 | CASSFLGQGSPLHF | TGTGCCAGCAGTTTCCTAGGACAGGGTTCACCCCTCCACTTT
TRBD1 | few | TRBJ2-2 | TRBV7-9 | CASSSRTGGDTGELFF | TGTGCCAGCAGCTCGCGGACAGGGGGGGACACCGGGGAGCTGTTTTTT
TRBD2 | NA | TRBJ2-7 | TRBV7-3 | CASSLSTGGEQYF | TGTGCCAGCAGCTTATCGACGGGGGGCGAGCAGTACTTC
NA | NA | TRBJ1-1 | TRBV7-9 | CASSLKGVNTEAFF | TGTGCCAGCAGCTTAAAAGGGGTGAACACTGAAGCTTTCTTT
TRBD2 | NA | TRBJ2-7 | TRBV28 | CASSTRHSGSYEQYF | TGTGCCAGCAGTACCCGCCATAGCGGGAGTTACGAGCAGTACTTC
TRBD2 | once | TRBJ2-3 | TRBV3-1/TRBV3-2 | CASNGGLGSDTQYF | TGTGCCAGCAACGGGGGGTTAGGGTCAGATACGCAGTATTTT
TRBD1 | once | TRBJ2-7 | TRBV4-3 | CASSQPGQGYYEQYF | TGCGCCAGCAGCCAACCGGGACAGGGGTACTACGAGCAGTACTTC
NA | NA | TRBJ2-1 | TRBV18 | CASTDRLTDGEQFF | TGTGCCAGTACAGACCGATTGACAGACGGGGAGCAGTTCTTC
TRBD1 | few | TRBJ2-4 | TRBV14 | CASSQAQGVNIQYF | TGTGCCAGCAGCCAAGCCCAGGGGGTTAACATTCAGTACTTC
NA | NA | TRBJ2-3 | TRBV7-3 | CASSSGTERDTQYF | TGTGCCAGCAGCTCGGGGACTGAGCGAGATACGCAGTATTTT
NA | few | TRBJ1-4 | TRBV28 | CASSFPRQEPLLTNEKLFF | TGTGCCAGCAGTTTCCCTCGACAGGAGCCGCTTCTTACTAATGAAAAACTGTTTTTT
NA | NA | TRBJ1-5 | TRBV4-1 | CASSRGTSDQPQHF | TGCGCCAGCAGCCGAGGGACAAGTGATCAGCCCCAGCATTTT
NA | NA | TRBJ2-2 | TRBV7-9 | CASSVQGTGELFF | TGTGCCAGCAGCGTGCAGGGGACCGGGGAGCTGTTTTTT
NA | NA | TRBJ2-2 | TRBV3-1/TRBV3-2 | CASSQGAGNTGELFF | TGTGCCAGCAGCCAAGGGGCTGGGAACACCGGGGAGCTGTTTTTT
TRBD2 | NA | TRBJ2-7 | TRBV7-2 | CASSETSAMAYEQYF | TGTGCCAGCAGCGAGACTAGCGCGATGGCCTACGAGCAGTACTTC
TRBD1 | NA | TRBJ1-1 | TRBV4-1 | CASSTGVKGTEAFF | TGCGCCAGCAGCACAGGGGTAAAGGGCACTGAAGCTTTCTTT
NA | NA | TRBJ1-2 | TRBV19 | CASSIPGGSDYGYTF | TGTGCCAGTAGTATCCCCGGCGGGTCGGACTATGGCTACACCTTC
TRBD1 | NA | TRBJ2-7 | TRBV18 | CASSVLGTGDYEQYF | TGTGCCAGCTCGGTTCTGGGGACAGGGGACTACGAGCAGTACTTC
NA | few | TRBJ1-1 | TRBV10-3 | CAISESQDGTEAFF | TGTGCCATCAGTGAGTCGCAGGATGGCACTGAAGCTTTCTTT
TRBD2 | NA | TRBJ2-1 | TRBV4-3 | CASSQGLAGGISSYNEQFF | TGCGCCAGCAGCCAAGGACTAGCGGGGGGAATAAGCTCCTACAATGAGCAGTTCTTC
NA | few | TRBJ1-1 | TRBV29-1 | CSVTGSWEAFF | TGCAGCGTAACAGGGTCCTGGGAAGCTTTCTTT
NA | once | TRBJ1-4 | TRBV7-3 | CASSLTGVTNEKLFF | TGTGCCAGCAGCTTAACGGGAGTCACTAATGAAAAACTGTTTTTT
NA | NA | TRBJ2-5 | TRBV5-1 | CASSGYGQETQYF | TGCGCCAGCAGCGGGTACGGGCAAGAGACCCAGTACTTC
NA | NA | TRBJ1-2 | TRBV19 | CASSIRGQGDGYTF | TGTGCCAGTAGTATAAGGGGCCAGGGCGATGGCTACACCTTC
TRBD2 | NA | TRBJ2-3 | TRBV7-2 | CASSFASGGTDTQYF | TGTGCCAGCAGCTTCGCTAGCGGGGGGACGGATACGCAGTATTTT
NA | NA | TRBJ2-3 | TRBV24-1 | CATKEIDTDTQYF | TGTGCCACCAAAGAAATAGACACAGATACGCAGTATTTT
NA | NA | TRBJ2-3 | TRBV19 | CASSITGSDTQYF | TGTGCCAGTAGTATCACAGGGTCAGATACGCAGTATTTT
NA | NA | TRBJ1-1 | TRBV11-2 | CASSLGGSRTEAFF | TGTGCCAGCAGCTTAGGGGGCTCGAGAACTGAAGCTTTCTTT
TRBD1 | NA | TRBJ1-1 | TRBV7-8 | CASSSRRGRTEAFF | TGTGCCAGCAGCTCTCGTAGGGGGCGCACTGAAGCTTTCTTT
TRBD2 | NA | TRBJ2-1 | TRBV24-1 | CATSETFSGRLDEQFF | TGTGCCACCAGTGAGACGTTTAGCGGGAGGCTCGATGAGCAGTTCTTC
NA | once | TRBJ1-3 | TRBV6-6 | CASSYGGRSSGNTIYF | TGTGCCAGCAGTTACGGGGGCCGAAGCTCTGGAAACACCATATATTTT
NA | NA | TRBJ2-2 | TRBV5-1 | CASSPGQEGGELFF | TGCGCCAGCAGCCCCGGACAGGAGGGCGGGGAGCTGTTTTTT
TRBD1 | NA | TRBJ1-2 | TRBV27 | CASSLFGTGRANYGYTF | TGTGCCAGCAGTTTATTCGGGACAGGGAGGGCTAACTATGGCTACACCTTC
NA | NA | TRBJ1-3 | TRBV29-1 | CSVYGNGNTIYF | TGCAGCGTTTACGGTAACGGAAACACCATATATTTT
NA | NA | TRBJ2-1 | TRBV6-5 | CASSYGANSYNEQFF | TGTGCCAGTTCTTACGGAGCTAACTCCTACAATGAGCAGTTCTTC
TRBD1 | NA | TRBJ1-5 | TRBV10-3 | CAISEQGSQPQHF | TGTGCCATCAGTGAACAGGGGAGTCAGCCCCAGCATTTT
TRBD1 | NA | TRBJ1-2 | TRBV5-4 | CASSLDRGSYGYTF | TGTGCCAGCAGCTTGGACAGGGGAAGCTATGGCTACACCTTC
NA | NA | TRBJ2-5 | TRBV7-6 | CASSLGNRPGETQYF | TGTGCCAGCAGCTTAGGGAACAGACCCGGAGAGACCCAGTACTTC